The clone carrying this T cell receptor beta chain is labeled as medium-sized. Its matching antigen is unknown. Treatment defined: treatment-naive control, cytoreductive nephrectomy. V was pared by 3 bases and J by 4 bases, with 2 bases of the junction left unmatched. Germline CDR1 is LNHDA and CDR2 is SQIVND (reference sequence). The CDR3 runs 15 residues. The data were obtained in a study of radiation and T cells in renal cell carcinoma. Study-level findings and limits: In nephrectomy-only tumors, top 100 clonotypes averaged around 45%, versus roughly 50% irradiated. Intratumoral heterogeneity was not captured in these roughly 0.98 g regions.

Generated by immunoSEQ multiplex PCR, the TCRdb table keeps only in-frame clones and is missing some. The repertoire consists of roughly 13,000 clones, with approximately 54% occurring once and the leading ten covering approximately 12%. The source of this sequence is a man aged 50 to 60 with renal cell carcinoma. The chain combines TRBV19 with TRBJ2-1; 11 bases are a match to TRBD2. Specimen: tumor tissue, collected from a patient whose treatment was nephrectomy without radiotherapy. CDR3 region: CASSISGGGYNEQFF. CDR3 DNA sequence: TGTGCCAGTAGTATTAGCGGGGGGGGATACAATGAGCAGTTCTTC.